This T cell receptor (beta chain) was captured by sequencing in a study of T cells after yellow fever vaccination. Whole-study findings and limits: Nearly all vaccine-responding clonotypes were undetectable in sorted memory subsets on day 0. Post-booster repertoires again held most primary-vaccination clones (about 95% CD4, around 90% CD8). The study noted that FACS-sorted repertoires could contain abundant clonotypes contaminating from the bulk population.

Germline V gives CDR1 SGHTA, CDR2 FQGTGA. The CDR3 sequence is 14 residues long. V shed 5 bases and J 3 bases; nucleotides not matched to a gene: 1. TCRdb independently ran MiXCR on the 5' RACE reads; one entry per CDR3 protein. The data hold 25,000 or so distinct CDR3 sequences, with roughly 4.5% observed a single time. The rearrangement uses TRBV7-3 and TRBJ1-6; 7 positions agree with TRBD1. Sequences were derived from PBMCs, either bulk or a sorted T-cell subset (CD4+, CD8+, memory, or dextramer-sorted; not recorded which), sampled on the day of the yellow fever booster vaccination. The source of this sequence is a man aged 18 to 29 who received the YFV17D yellow fever vaccine. The CDR3 is CASSPGGYNSPLHF. CDR3 sequence (DNA): TGTGCCAGCAGCCCAGGGGGCTATAATTCACCCCTCCACTTT.